This TCR beta chain was captured by sequencing in a study of T cells in Graves' hyperthyroidism and ophthalmopathy. At least ten counts were recorded for this clonotype. Antigen unknown. The study's findings and limits: A model of 13 V-J features distinguished ophthalmopathy from stable hyperthyroidism.

Regions amplified from RNA transcripts were the TCR beta CDR3 regions. Initially, a first-round RT-PCR of the TCR CDR3 employed the HTBI primer set. TCRdb processed the multiplex PCR reads anew with MiXCR; each CDR3 protein has one entry. The sample comprises fewer than 900,000 distinct CDR3 sequences, over 15% of which are singletons, and over 15% rests with the top ten. Germline CDR1 reads LGHDT; CDR2 reads YNNKEL (reference sequence). V lost 6 bases and J 2 bases, leaving 19 bases between the germline ends. The CDR3 covers 16 residues. Subjects aged 18 to 65 presented with newly diagnosed hyperthyroidism of less than 2 months' duration.

The chain couples TRBV3-1 to TRBJ1-2; weak D call: TRBD1 (6 bases). Sequenced input: blood. The TCR was taken from a woman aged 50 to 60 with Graves' hyperthyroidism that later progressed to Graves' ophthalmopathy. CDR3 nucleotide sequence: TGTGCCAGCAGTCGCGGTAACGAACAGGGAAACTATGGCTACACCTTC. Translating it yields CASSRGNEQGNYGYTF.